This TCR beta chain derives from a study of cytomegalovirus exposure and HLA in healthy donors. Background on the study: Out of about 179 million T cells, an earlier analysis found 117 million unique TCR beta sequences in total.

This CDR3 region has 13 residues. Germline CDR1 MNHNY, CDR2 SVGAGI (reference sequence). V was shortened by 6 bases and J by 4 bases, with 10 bases between the two germline ends. This clone was seen a single time. Its antigen is as yet unknown. Notes on the study in general: In a later analysis, TCR beta V- and J-gene trimming was associated with a missense DCLRE1C variant. Later on, an analysis showed TCR association rates differing by HLA locus, with DRB1 the most and HLA-C the fewest. Accounts indicate the classifier identified cytomegalovirus status with strong specificity and sensitivity.

13 Jbeta primers and 60 Vbeta primers were used for the PCR. TCRdb's copy holds only in-frame clones and misses some; the assay was immunoSEQ multiplex PCR. The repertoire holds fewer than 200,000 clones, 73% seen once, with 5.4% in the top ten. This sequence joins TRBV6-6 and TRBJ1-3; a possible D gene is TRBD1 (5 bases). The clonotype was recovered from a woman between 18 and 29 years old in good health and CMV-seropositive. The source material was PBMCs. CDR3 DNA: TGTGCCAGCAGCGGGGACTGGGGAAACACCATATATTTT. Amino acid sequence: CASSGDWGNTIYF.